This TCR beta chain comes out of a study of control samples from healthy donors and cancer patients (dated by TCRdb to about 2020). Unmatched junction bases come to 1, with V trimmed by 5 bases and J by 5 bases. Including the terminal cysteine and phenylalanine, the CDR3 comprises 13 residues. Of the read, only the CDR3 DNA is kept; its 39 bases are in frame from base 1. Remarks on this clone: The antigen it binds to is not known. Base-call qualities are not available, and no considerably larger clone is one nucleotide away.

The library was produced with the immunoSEQ multiplex PCR assay. TCRdb's version of the immuneACCESS table is confined to in-frame rearrangements and falls short of the full clone set. An unresolved V gene accounts for under half of the shortfall where checked; the remainder is of unknown origin. The sample table contains 120,000 to 150,000 clones; only one count was recorded for under 95% of them. Of the sample, 13% falls within the top ten clones. The source of this sequence is a man in his forties in good health. Sequences were obtained from blood. The V and J segments used are TRBV12-3 or TRBV12-4 and TRBJ1-5; 9 bases in the middle match TRBD1. The CDR3 here reads CASSRDRDQPQHF. The DNA sequence is TGTGCCAGCAGTCGGGACAGGGATCAGCCCCAGCATTTT.